Included here is one T cell receptor (beta chain) sequence, with context. Its antigen remains unidentified. V lost 3 bases and J lost 7, with 18 bases in between. This CDR3 has 14 amino acids. Germline CDR1 reads SQVTM; CDR2 reads ANQGSEA. TCRdb recomputed calls from the 5' RACE reads with MiXCR, one row per CDR3 protein. The sample includes about 530,000 distinct CDR3 sequences, 12% to 15% of them seen just once. The data originate from a study of identical twins. Whole-study results and caveats: Zero-insertion findings could be partly confounded by invariant cells (MAIT and iNKT cells). An excess of low generation probability was shown by twin-shared out-of-frame alpha sequences.

These data were likewise used in another study, on yellow fever vaccine responses in identical twins.

V is TRBV29-1 and J is TRBJ1-2; D is possibly TRBD1 (5 bases). Specimen: CD4+ T cells sorted from blood. This clonotype was sampled from a woman aged 18-35 years in good health. The CDR3 sequence: CSVDLGGFMGGYTF. The CDR3 coding sequence is TGCAGCGTTGATTTGGGGGGATTCATGGGTGGCTACACCTTC.